This T cell receptor (beta chain) is drawn from a study of glioma-infiltrating T cells after dendritic cell vaccination. Study context: Between about 2002 and 2012, patients got autologous tumor lysate-pulsed dendritic cell vaccines. Dendritic cells derived from monocytes and pulsed with autologous tumor lysate formed the vaccine.

V shed 0 bases and J shed 7 bases, with 7 bases lying between them. Germline CDR1 is PRHDT and CDR2 is FYEKMQ (reference sequence). The CDR3 is made up of 12 amino acids. Primers: 60 V beta forward and 13 J beta reverse. The protocol was immunoSEQ multiplex PCR, while the TCRdb copy is restricted to in-frame clones and leaves out a portion. Found here are about 64,000 clones, around 83% of them singletons; the top ten hold 9% to 10%. V and J are TRBV13 and TRBJ2-7; TRBD2 is a possible D gene (5 bases). The sequence derives from a human donor with glioblastoma. This specimen consisted of blood, obtained before dendritic cell vaccination. Here the CDR3 DNA reads TGTGCCAGCAGCTTAGGTAGCGAGGAGCAGTACTTC. Translation gives CASSLGSEEQYF.